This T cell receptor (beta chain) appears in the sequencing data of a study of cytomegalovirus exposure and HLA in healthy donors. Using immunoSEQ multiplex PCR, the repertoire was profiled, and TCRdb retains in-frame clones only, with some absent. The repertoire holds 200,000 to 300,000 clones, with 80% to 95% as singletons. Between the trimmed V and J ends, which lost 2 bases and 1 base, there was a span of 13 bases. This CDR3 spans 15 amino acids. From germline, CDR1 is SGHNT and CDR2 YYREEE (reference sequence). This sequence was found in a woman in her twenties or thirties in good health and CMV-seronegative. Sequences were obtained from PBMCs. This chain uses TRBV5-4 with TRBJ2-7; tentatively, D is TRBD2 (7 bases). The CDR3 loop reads CASSLGGGRSYEQYF. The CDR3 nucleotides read TGTGCCAGCAGCTTAGGGGGGGGCCGGTCCTACGAGCAGTACTTC.